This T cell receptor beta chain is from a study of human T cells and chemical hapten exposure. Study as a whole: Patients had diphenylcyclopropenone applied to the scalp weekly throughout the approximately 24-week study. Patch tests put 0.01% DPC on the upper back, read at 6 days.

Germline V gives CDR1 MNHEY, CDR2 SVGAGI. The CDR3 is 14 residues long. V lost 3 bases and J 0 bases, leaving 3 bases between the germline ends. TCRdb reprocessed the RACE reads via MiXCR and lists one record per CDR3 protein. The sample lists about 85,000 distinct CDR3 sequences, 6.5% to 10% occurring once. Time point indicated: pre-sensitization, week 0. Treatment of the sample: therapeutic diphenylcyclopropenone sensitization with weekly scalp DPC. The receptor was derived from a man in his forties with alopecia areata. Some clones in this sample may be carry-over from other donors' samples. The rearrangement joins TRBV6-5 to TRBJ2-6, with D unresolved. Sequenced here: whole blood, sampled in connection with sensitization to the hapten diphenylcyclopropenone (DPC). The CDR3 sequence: CASSYDSGANVLTF. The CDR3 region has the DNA TGTGCCAGCAGTTATGACTCTGGGGCCAACGTCCTGACTTTC.